Listed here are 14 T cell receptor beta chains from one sample, sequenced in a study of blood T cells in healthy people across ages (dated by TCRdb to between 2015 and 2017). Libraries were made using 5' RACE. Sequenced on an Illumina HiSeq 2500. A second PCR of roughly 7 to 11 cycles was performed with a sample-barcoded 5' primer and a J-beta primer mix. The public reads were reprocessed in TCRdb via fastp at Q25 and MiXCR, keeping in-frame beta chains. Entries that share a CDR3 protein sequence are merged under the most common genes and DNA. The sample yields 850,000 to 1,100,000 distinct CDR3 sequences; more than 30% were counted once. Together, the top ten hold about an eighth of the sample. Sequencing input: blood. These receptors were collected from a man between 18 and 35 years old in good health.

This clonotype was observed a few times. V and J are TRBV20-1 and TRBJ2-3, with TRBD2 identical over 8 bases. This CDR3 is 16 amino acids long. V was pared by 6 bases and J by 3 bases, with 14 bases of the junction left unmatched. Germline lookup yields CDR1 DFQATT and CDR2 SNEGSKA (reference sequence). This CDR3 reads CSAGQGGGLKTDTQYF. Written as DNA, the CDR3 is TGCAGTGCGGGGCAGGGCGGGGGGTTGAAAACAGATACGCAGTATTTT.

This clonotype was seen more than once but under ten times. Compared with germline, one end of the junction differs, possibly owing to a read error. This rearrangement joins TRBV5-1 to TRBJ1-2, with TRBD1 matching 10 bases. The CDR3 spans 13 residues. Germline CDR1 reads SGHRS; CDR2 reads YFSETQ. Written as DNA, the CDR3 is TGCTCCAGCAGCTGGGACAGGGGTTATGGCTACACCTTC. It is translated as CSSSWDRGYGYTF.

The V gene is TRBV20-1, the J gene TRBJ1-1; TRBD1 aligns across 7 bases. V was clipped by 0 bases and J by 6 bases; unmatched bases: 7. In germline, CDR1 is DFQATT, CDR2 SNEGSKA (reference sequence). CDR3 size: 14 residues. This CDR3 reads CSAREARGPAEAFF. Here the CDR3 DNA reads TGCAGTGCTAGAGAGGCAAGGGGGCCCGCTGAAGCTTTCTTT.

DNA of the CDR3: TGTGCCTGGAGTGTGAGATCCGGGACAGCAACCTACGAGCAGTACTTC. This codes for CAWSVRSGTATYEQYF. J is TRBJ2-7 and V is TRBV30, with 7 bases matching TRBD1. The CDR3 covers 16 residues. Germline lookup yields CDR1 GTSNPN and CDR2 SVGIG (reference sequence). The junction had 10 bases not matched to a gene; V was cut back by 0 bases and J by 2 bases. Supplemented by reference TRBV30 and TRBJ2-7, the full variable domain reads SQTIHQWPATLVQPVGSPLSLECTVEGTSNPNLYWYRQAAGRGLQLLFYSVGIGQISSEVPQNLSASRPQDRQFILSSKKLLLSDSGFYLCAWSVRSGTATYEQYFGPGTRLTVT.

The CDR3 nucleotides are TGTGCCAGCTCACCAGGAGACAGCAGCTCCTACAATGAGCAGTACTTC. This gives the protein CASSPGDSSSYNEQYF. This chain links TRBV18 with TRBJ2-1; tentative D call: TRBD1 (5 bases). The J call may be in error: the DNA end matches TRBJ2-7 better. The CDR3 sequence is 16 residues long. The germline V gene has CDR1 KGHSH and CDR2 LQKENI.

CDR3 protein: CASSQRYTRGAGEYNEQYF. CDR3 sequence (DNA): TGTGCCAGCAGCCAACGATACACCAGAGGGGCGGGGGAGTACAATGAGCAGTACTTC. This sequence joins TRBV4-2 and TRBJ2-7; TRBD2 agrees at 7 bases. Germline trimming cut 2 bases from V and 7 bases from J; bases unmatched to any gene: 23. In germline, CDR1 is LGHNA, CDR2 YNFKEQ. The CDR3 is 19 residues long.

This clonotype was counted a few times. The chain has TRBV5-1 and TRBJ2-3, with 9 nucleotides matching TRBD1. The CDR3 sequence is 16 residues long. Germline V gene lookup returns CDR1 SGHRS and CDR2 YFSETQ. Germline trimming cut 0 bases from V and 2 bases from J; bases unmatched to any gene: 4. CDR3 region: CASSLEQGAHTDTQYF. The CDR3 nucleotides are TGCGCCAGCAGCTTGGAACAGGGGGCTCACACAGATACGCAGTATTTT.

This chain uses TRBV29-1 with TRBJ1-5; no clear D. This CDR3 has 13 residues. The germline V gene encodes CDR1 SQVTM and CDR2 ANQGSEA. The ends were cut back, 5 bases at V and 4 bases at J, with 12 bases in the middle. The CDR3 DNA sequence: TGCAGCGTTACGGACGGAATTAATCAGCCCCAGCATTTT. It yields the protein CSVTDGINQPQHF.

The chain has TRBV3-1 and TRBJ2-2; D might be TRBD2 (6 bases). The CDR3 extends over 15 amino acids. Deletions cut 0 bases from V and 4 bases from J, with 9 bases between. The germline V gene encodes CDR1 LGHDT and CDR2 YNNKEL (reference sequence). The CDR3 is CASSQEEGGTGELFF. In nucleotides, the CDR3 is TGTGCCAGCAGCCAAGAGGAGGGCGGCACCGGGGAGCTGTTTTTT.

This clonotype was found a few times. The V call is TRBV12-3 or TRBV12-4, the J call TRBJ2-3; 9 bases line up with TRBD1. V shed 7 bases and J 4 bases; nucleotides not matched to a gene: 9. The CDR3 consists of 15 residues. The CDR3 nucleotides are TGTGCCAGCAACCCTGGGGGACAGGGCGCAGATACGCAGTATTTT. This encodes CASNPGGQGADTQYF.

This clonotype was found many times. The gene calls are TRBV20-1 and TRBJ2-7; possible D gene TRBD2, 6 bases. Germline CDR1 DFQATT, CDR2 SNEGSKA (reference sequence). V gave up 6 bases and J gave up 2 bases, with 20 bases separating them. The CDR3 has 15 amino acids. For the CDR3, the DNA is TGCAGTGCAACCGCCCTAGCGCGCAGCACCTACGAGCAGTACTTC. Its translation is CSATALARSTYEQYF.

The J gene is TRBJ2-1, the V gene TRBV10-3; TRBD1 matches 10 bases. There are 16 residues in the CDR3. The germline gives CDR1 ENHRY, CDR2 SYGVKD. The J segment lost 13 bases and the V segment lost 3 bases, leaving 15 bases of the junction unmatched. This chain's CDR3 is CAISESRDRGMETQFF. The DNA for the CDR3 is TGTGCCATCAGTGAAAGCCGGGACAGGGGAATGGAGACCCAGTTCTTC.

The V gene is TRBV12-5, the J gene TRBJ1-2; tentative D call: TRBD1 (5 bases). Germline V lookup: CDR1 LGHNT, CDR2 FRNRAP. V shed 5 bases and J shed 4 bases, with 11 bases lying between them. This CDR3 has 13 amino acids. The CDR3 DNA follows: TGTGCTAGTGGTGTGACAGAGTTCTATGGCTACACCTTC. Protein sequence: CASGVTEFYGYTF.

The chain carries TRBV2 and TRBJ1-5; D uncertain. This CDR3 has 14 amino acids. V shed 4 bases and J shed 7 bases, with 14 bases lying between them. Germline V gene data show CDR1 as SNHLY and CDR2 as FYNNEI. Here the CDR3 reads CASSASTREQPQHF. The DNA for the CDR3 is TGTGCCAGCAGTGCCTCAACCCGGGAACAGCCCCAGCATTTT.